The present T cell receptor beta chain was sequenced within a study of blood T cells in healthy people across ages. Findings and caveats of the study: Relative to aged donors, long-lived donors carried more naive CD4+ cells and displayed higher diversity.

The authors ran a second PCR of 7 to 11 cycles using a sample-barcoded 5' primer and a J-beta primer mix. TCRdb re-derived calls from the 5' RACE reads in MiXCR, one entry per CDR3 protein. The repertoire includes almost 550,000 distinct CDR3 sequences, about 25% of them detected once, and just under 9% sits in the top ten. Regarding this clonotype: Its target is not known.

The sample was also linked to a second study, of T cells of mothers and their children.

The origin of this receptor is a boy between 10 and 17 years old in good health. Sequenced: blood.

This chain's CDR3 is CASSKERGSSDEQFF. CDR3 DNA: TGTGCCAGTAGCAAGGAGAGAGGGAGTAGCGATGAGCAGTTCTTC. This chain links TRBV7-2 with TRBJ2-1; TRBD2 is a possible D gene (5 bases). There are 15 residues in the CDR3. CDR1 and CDR2 (germline): SGHTA, FQGNSA. V gave up 9 bases and J gave up 8 bases, with 23 bases separating them.